This T cell receptor beta chain was sequenced in a study of T-cell memory formation after mild COVID-19. MiXCR was run by TCRdb on the 5' RACE reads, yielding one entry per CDR3 protein. The repertoire has fewer than 600,000 distinct CDR3 sequences, approximately 21% of them found once; the top ten carry roughly 9.1%. The CDR3 runs 13 residues. Trimming stripped 2 bases from V and 2 bases from J, with 6 bases between. Germline CDR1 reads KGHSH; CDR2 reads LQKENI. This clonotype was counted ten times or more. Specimen: PBMCs or a T cell subset sorted from them (not recorded which). The clonotype originates from an adult woman who had mild COVID-19 (a few samples of this study predate the infection). Cell type and time point are not known. This sequence joins TRBV18 and TRBJ1-2, with D possibly TRBD1 on 5 matching bases. Here the CDR3 DNA reads TGTGCCAGCTCACCAGGGACCAACTATGGCTACACCTTC. It yields the protein CASSPGTNYGYTF. Combining the CDR3 with reference TRBV18 and TRBJ1-2 gives the whole variable domain NAGVMQNPRHLVRRRGQEARLRCSPMKGHSHVYWYRQLPEEGLKFMVYLQKENIIDESGMPKERFSAEFPKEGPSILRIQQVVRGDSAAYFCASSPGTNYGYTFGSGTRLTVV.